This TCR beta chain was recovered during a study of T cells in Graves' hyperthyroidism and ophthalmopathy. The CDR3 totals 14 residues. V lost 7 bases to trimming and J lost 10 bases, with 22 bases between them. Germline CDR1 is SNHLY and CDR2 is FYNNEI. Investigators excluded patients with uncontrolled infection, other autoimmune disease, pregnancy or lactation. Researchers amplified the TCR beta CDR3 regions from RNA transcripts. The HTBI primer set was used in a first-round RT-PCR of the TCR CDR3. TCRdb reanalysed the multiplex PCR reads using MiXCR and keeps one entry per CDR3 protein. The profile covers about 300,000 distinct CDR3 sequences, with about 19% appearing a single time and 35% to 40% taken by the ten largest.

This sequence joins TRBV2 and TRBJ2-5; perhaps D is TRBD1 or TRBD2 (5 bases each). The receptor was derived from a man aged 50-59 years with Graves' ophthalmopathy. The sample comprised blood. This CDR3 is CASTEGSGRSVQYF. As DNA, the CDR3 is TGTGCCAGCACCGAGGGGTCGGGCAGAAGCGTCCAGTACTTC.